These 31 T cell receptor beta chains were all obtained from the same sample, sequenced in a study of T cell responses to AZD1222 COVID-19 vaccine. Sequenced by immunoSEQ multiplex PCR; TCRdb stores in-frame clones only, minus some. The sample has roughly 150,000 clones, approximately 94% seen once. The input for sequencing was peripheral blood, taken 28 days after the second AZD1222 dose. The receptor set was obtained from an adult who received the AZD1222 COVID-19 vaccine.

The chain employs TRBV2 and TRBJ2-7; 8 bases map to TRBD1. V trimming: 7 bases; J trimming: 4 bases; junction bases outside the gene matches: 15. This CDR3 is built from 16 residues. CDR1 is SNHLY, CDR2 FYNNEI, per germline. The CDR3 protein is CASNQQPGGQGYEQYF. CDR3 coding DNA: TGTGCCAGCAATCAACAACCAGGGGGCCAGGGGTACGAGCAGTACTTC.

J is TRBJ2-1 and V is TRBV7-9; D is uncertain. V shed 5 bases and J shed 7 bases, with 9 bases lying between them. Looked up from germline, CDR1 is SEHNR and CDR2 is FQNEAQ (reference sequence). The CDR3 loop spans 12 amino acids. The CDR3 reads CASSQTRNEQFF. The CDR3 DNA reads TGTGCCAGCAGCCAAACAAGGAATGAGCAGTTCTTC.

CDR3 amino acids: CASSLNWTGHSGNTIYF. The CDR3 nucleotides read TGTGCCAGCTCCCTTAATTGGACAGGTCACTCTGGAAACACCATATATTTT. The chain has TRBV28 and TRBJ1-3, with TRBD1 matching 7 bases. The CDR3 covers 17 residues. V gave up 8 bases and J gave up 0 bases; unmatched junction bases: 13. Germline CDR1 is MDHEN and CDR2 is SYDVKM.

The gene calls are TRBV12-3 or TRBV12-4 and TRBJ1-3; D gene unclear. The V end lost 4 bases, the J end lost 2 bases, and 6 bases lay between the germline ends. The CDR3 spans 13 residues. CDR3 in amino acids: CASSSPAGNTIYF. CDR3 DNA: TGTGCCAGCAGTTCCCCCGCTGGAAACACCATATATTTT.

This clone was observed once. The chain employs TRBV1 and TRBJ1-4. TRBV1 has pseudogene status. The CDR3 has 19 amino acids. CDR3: CTSSQDIVLGGGANEKLFF. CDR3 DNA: TGCACCAGCAGCCAAGATATTGTCCTTGGGGGAGGGGCTAATGAAAAACTGTTTTTT.

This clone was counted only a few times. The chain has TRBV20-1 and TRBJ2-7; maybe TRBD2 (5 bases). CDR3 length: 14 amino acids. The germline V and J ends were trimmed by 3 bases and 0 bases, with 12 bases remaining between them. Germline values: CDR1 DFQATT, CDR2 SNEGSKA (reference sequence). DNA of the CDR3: TGCAGTGCTAGTGGCGGGCCGAACTCCTACGAGCAGTACTTC. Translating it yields CSASGGPNSYEQYF.

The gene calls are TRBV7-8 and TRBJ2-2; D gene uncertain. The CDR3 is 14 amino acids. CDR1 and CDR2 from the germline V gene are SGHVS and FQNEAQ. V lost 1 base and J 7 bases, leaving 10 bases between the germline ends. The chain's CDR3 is CASSLGGVGGELFF. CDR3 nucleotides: TGTGCCAGCAGCTTAGGGGGTGTGGGCGGGGAGCTGTTTTTT.

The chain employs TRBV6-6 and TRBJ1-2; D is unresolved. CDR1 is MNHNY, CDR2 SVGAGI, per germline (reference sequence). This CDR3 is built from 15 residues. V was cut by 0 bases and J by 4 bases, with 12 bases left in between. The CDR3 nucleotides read TGTGCCAGCAGTTACTCCCATCAACTCGGCTATGGCTACACCTTC. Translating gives CASSYSHQLGYGYTF.

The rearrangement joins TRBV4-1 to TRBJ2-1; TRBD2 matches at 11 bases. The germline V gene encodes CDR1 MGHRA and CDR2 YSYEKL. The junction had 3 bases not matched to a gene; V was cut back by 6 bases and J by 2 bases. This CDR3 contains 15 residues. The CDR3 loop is CASRGLAVPYNEQFF. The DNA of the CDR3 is TGCGCCAGCAGGGGACTAGCGGTACCCTACAATGAGCAGTTCTTC.

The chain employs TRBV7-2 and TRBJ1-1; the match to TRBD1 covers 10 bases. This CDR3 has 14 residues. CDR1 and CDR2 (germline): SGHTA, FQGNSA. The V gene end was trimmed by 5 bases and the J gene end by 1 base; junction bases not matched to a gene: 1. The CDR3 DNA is TGTGCCAGCAGCCGGGACAGGGGGAACACTGAAGCTTTCTTT. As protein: CASSRDRGNTEAFF.

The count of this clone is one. This CDR3 is CASSILAGGHNEQFF. In nucleotides, the CDR3 is TGTGCCAGCAGTATCCTAGCGGGAGGTCACAATGAGCAGTTCTTC. V gene TRBV2 combines with J gene TRBJ2-1, with 11 bases identical to TRBD2. Germline CDR1 reads SNHLY; CDR2 reads FYNNEI. V lost 5 bases to trimming and J lost 5 bases; unmatched junction nucleotides: 5. The CDR3 has 15 amino acids.

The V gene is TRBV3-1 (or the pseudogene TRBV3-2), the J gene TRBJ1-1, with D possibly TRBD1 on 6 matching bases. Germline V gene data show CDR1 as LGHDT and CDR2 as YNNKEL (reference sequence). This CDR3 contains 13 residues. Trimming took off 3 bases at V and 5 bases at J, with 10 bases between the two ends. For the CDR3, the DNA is TGTGCCAGCAGCCACCCAGGGGTGACTGAAGCTTTCTTT. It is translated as CASSHPGVTEAFF.

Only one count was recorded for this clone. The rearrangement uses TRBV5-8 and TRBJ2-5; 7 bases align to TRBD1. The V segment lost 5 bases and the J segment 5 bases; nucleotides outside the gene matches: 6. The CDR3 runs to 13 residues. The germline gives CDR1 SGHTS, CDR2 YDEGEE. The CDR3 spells CASRRGQRETQYF. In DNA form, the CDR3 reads TGTGCCAGCAGACGGGGACAGCGCGAGACCCAGTACTTC. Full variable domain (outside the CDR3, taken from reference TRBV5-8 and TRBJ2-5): EAGVTQSPTHLIKTRGQQATLRCSPISGHTSVYWYQQALGLGLQFLLWYDEGEERNRGNFPPRFSGRQFPNYSSELNVNALELEDSALYLCASRRGQRETQYFGPGTRLLVL.

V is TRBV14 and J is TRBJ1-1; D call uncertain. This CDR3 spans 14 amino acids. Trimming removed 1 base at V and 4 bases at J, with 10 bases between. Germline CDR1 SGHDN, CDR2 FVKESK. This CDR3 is CASSQAARSTEAFF. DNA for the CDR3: TGTGCCAGCAGCCAAGCGGCTAGGAGCACTGAAGCTTTCTTT.

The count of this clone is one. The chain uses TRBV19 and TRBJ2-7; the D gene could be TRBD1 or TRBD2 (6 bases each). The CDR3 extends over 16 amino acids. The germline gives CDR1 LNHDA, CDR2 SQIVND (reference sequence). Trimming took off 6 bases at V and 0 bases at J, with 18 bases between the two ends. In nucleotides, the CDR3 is TGTGCCAGTAGCGGGGGCTACACAAGGAGCTCCTACGAGCAGTACTTC. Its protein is CASSGGYTRSSYEQYF.

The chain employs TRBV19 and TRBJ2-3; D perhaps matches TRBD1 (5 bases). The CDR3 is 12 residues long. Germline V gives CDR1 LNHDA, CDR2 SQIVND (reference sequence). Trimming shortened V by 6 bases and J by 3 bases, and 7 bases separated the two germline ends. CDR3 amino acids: CASRDTTDTQYF. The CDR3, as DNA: TGTGCCAGTAGGGACACAACAGATACGCAGTATTTT.

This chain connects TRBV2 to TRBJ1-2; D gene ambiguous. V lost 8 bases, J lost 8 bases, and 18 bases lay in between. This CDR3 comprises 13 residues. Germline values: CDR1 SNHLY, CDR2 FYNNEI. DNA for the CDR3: TGTGCCAGCCAAGCGGACGAGGTAGTCGGCTACACCTTC. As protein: CASQADEVVGYTF.

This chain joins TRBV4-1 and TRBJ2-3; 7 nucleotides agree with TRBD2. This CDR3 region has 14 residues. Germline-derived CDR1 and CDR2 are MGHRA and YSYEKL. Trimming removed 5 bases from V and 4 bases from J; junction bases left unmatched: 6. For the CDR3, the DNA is TGCGCCAGCAGCGGCGGGAGTAGCGCAGATACGCAGTATTTT. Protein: CASSGGSSADTQYF.

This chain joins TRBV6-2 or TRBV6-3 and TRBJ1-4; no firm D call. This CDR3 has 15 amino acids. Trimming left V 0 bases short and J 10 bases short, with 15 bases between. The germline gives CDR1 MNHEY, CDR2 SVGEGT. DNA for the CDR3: TGTGCCAGCAGTTACTCGACGATAGCGGACGGAAAACTGTTTTTT. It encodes CASSYSTIADGKLFF.

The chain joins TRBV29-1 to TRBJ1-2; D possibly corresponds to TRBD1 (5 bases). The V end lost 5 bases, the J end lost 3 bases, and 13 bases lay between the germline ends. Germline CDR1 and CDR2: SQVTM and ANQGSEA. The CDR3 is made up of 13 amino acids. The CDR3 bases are TGCAGCGTTTGGAGGGACGTCGACTATGGCTACACCTTC. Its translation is CSVWRDVDYGYTF.

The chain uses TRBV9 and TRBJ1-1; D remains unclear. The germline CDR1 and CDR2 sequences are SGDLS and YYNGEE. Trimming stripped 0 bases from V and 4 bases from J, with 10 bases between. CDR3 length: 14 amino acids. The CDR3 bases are TGTGCCAGCAGCGTAGGTGGACGGACCACTGAAGCTTTCTTT. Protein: CASSVGGRTTEAFF. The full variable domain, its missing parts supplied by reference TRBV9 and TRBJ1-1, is DSGVTQTPKHLITATGQRVTLRCSPRSGDLSVYWYQQSLDQGLQFLIQYYNGEERAKGNILERFSAQQFPDLHSELNLSSLELGDSALYFCASSVGGRTTEAFFGQGTRLTVV.

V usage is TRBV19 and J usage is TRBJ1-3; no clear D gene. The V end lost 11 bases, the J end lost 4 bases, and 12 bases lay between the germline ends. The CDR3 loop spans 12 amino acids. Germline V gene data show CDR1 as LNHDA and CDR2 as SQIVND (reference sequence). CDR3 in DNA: TGTGCCGGCGGCGGGATAGGAAACACCATATATTTT. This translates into CAGGGIGNTIYF.

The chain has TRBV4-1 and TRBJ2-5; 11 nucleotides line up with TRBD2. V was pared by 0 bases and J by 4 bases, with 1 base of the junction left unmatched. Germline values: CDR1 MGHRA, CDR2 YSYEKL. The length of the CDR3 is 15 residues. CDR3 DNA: TGCGCCAGCAGCCAAGATCTAGCGGGAGGAGAGACCCAGTACTTC. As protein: CASSQDLAGGETQYF.

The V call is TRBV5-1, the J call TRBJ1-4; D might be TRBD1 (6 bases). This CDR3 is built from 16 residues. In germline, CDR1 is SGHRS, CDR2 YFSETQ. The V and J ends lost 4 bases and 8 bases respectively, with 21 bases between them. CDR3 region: CASSLSSEAGEEKLFF. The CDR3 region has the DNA TGCGCCAGCAGCCTGTCTTCGGAGGCAGGGGAGGAAAAACTGTTTTTT.

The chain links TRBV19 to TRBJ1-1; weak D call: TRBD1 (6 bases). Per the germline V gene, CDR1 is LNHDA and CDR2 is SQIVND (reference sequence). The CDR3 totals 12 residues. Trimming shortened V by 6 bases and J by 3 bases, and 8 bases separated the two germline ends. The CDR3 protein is CASSRGDTEAFF. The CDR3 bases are TGTGCCAGTAGCAGGGGAGACACTGAAGCTTTCTTT.

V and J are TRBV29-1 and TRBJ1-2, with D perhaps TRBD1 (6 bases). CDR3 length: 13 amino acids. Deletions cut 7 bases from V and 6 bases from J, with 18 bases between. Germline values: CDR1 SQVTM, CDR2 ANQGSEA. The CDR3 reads CSAEGQGIHGYTF. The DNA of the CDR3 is TGCAGCGCCGAAGGGCAGGGGATTCATGGCTACACCTTC.

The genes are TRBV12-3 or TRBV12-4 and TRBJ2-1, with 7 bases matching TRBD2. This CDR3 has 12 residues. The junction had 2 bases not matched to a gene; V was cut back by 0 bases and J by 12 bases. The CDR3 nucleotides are TGTGCCAGCAGTTTAGCGGCGGGAGTGCAGTTCTTC. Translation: CASSLAAGVQFF.

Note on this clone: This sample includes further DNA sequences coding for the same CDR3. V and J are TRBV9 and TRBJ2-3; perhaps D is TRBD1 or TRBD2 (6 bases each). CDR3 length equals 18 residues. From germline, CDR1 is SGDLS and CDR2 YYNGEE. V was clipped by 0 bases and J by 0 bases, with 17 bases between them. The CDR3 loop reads CASSVEGGTLTSTDTQYF. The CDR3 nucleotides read TGTGCCAGCAGCGTAGAAGGGGGGACACTCACTAGCACAGATACGCAGTATTTT.

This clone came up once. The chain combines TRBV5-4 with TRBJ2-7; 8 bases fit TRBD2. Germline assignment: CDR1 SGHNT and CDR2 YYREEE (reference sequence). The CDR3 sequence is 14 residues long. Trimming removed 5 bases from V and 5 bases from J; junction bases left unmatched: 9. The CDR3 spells CASSSGTRVDEQYF. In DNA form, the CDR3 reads TGTGCCAGCAGTTCCGGGACTAGGGTCGACGAGCAGTACTTC.

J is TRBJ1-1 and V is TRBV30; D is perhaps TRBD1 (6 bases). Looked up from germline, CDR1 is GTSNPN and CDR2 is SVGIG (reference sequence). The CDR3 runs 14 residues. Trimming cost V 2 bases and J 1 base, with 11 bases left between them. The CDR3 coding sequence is TGTGCCTGGAGTCTATTGACAGGGAACACTGAAGCTTTCTTT. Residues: CAWSLLTGNTEAFF. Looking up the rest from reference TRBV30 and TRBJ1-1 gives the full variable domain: SQTIHQWPATLVQPVGSPLSLECTVEGTSNPNLYWYRQAAGRGLQLLFYSVGIGQISSEVPQNLSASRPQDRQFILSSKKLLLSDSGFYLCAWSLLTGNTEAFFGQGTRLTVV.

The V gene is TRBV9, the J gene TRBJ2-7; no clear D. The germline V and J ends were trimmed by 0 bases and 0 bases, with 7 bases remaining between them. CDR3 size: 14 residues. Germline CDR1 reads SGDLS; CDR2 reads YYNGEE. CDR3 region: CASSVGDSSYEQYF. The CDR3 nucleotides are TGTGCCAGCAGCGTAGGTGACTCCTCCTACGAGCAGTACTTC.